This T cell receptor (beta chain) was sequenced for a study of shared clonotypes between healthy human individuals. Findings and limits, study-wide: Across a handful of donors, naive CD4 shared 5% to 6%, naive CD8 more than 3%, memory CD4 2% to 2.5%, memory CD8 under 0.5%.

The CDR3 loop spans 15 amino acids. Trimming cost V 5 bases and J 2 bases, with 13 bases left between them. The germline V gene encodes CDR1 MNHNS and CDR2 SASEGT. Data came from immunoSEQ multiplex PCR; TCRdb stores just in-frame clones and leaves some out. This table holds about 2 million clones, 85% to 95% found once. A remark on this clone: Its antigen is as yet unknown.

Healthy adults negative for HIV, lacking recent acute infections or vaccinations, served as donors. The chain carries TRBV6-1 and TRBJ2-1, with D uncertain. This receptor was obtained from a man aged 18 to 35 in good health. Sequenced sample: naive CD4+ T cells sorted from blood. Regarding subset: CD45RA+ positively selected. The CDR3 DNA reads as TGTGCCAGCAGTCCCATCCCAGAGACCTACAATGAGCAGTTCTTC. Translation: CASSPIPETYNEQFF.